The clone carrying this T cell receptor (beta chain) was seen a single time. What it binds is not known. This specimen belongs to a study of T cell responses to AZD1222 COVID-19 vaccine. CDR3 size: 22 residues. The protocol was immunoSEQ multiplex PCR, while the TCRdb copy is restricted to in-frame clones and leaves out a portion. The sample lists 95,000 to 100,000 clones; about 87% were seen once. Second-dose schedules of about 4 or about 12 weeks were combined. Whole-study findings and limits: It should be noted that donors were predominantly white British and more often female, and clonal diversity was possibly underestimated. Samples come after the peak T cell response, not at day 14.

The chain carries TRBV21-1 and TRBJ2-2; the table gives TRBD2 as D, unverified against the DNA. TRBV21-1 is noted as a pseudogene. Sequenced here: peripheral blood, sampled 28 days after the second AZD1222 dose. This clonotype was sampled from an adult who received the AZD1222 COVID-19 vaccine. The CDR3 nucleotides are TGTGCCAGCAGCAAAGAGGAGACATATGGTAATAGCGGGGCTTCGAACACCGGGGAGCTGTTTTTT. It yields the protein CASSKEETYGNSGASNTGELFF.